This is a list of T cell receptor beta chains from one sample in a study of cytomegalovirus exposure and HLA in healthy donors. Here immunoSEQ multiplex PCR was the method, and the copy in TCRdb shows in-frame clones only, minus some. The sample carries 150,000 to 200,000 clones, roughly nine tenths recorded once. Sequencing was carried out using PBMCs. The receptors come from a man younger than 35 in good health and CMV-seropositive. CDR3s include the opening cysteine and the closing phenylalanine or tryptophan. D genes are given only for firm matches.

V gene: TRBV15
D gene: TRBD2
CDR3 protein: CATSRDGSGSVTKNIQYF

V gene: TRBV9
D gene: NA
CDR3 protein: CASSVDNTDTQYF

V gene: TRBV6-5
D gene: TRBD1
CDR3 protein: CASSYRTGDTEAFF

V gene: TRBV6-5
D gene: NA
CDR3 protein: CASSYGGYEQFF

V gene: TRBV28
D gene: NA
CDR3 protein: CASSLGQFNQPQHF

V gene: TRBV13
D gene: TRBD2
CDR3 protein: CASSLTSGEQYF

V gene: TRBV11-2
D gene: NA
CDR3 protein: CASSPTTEAFF

V gene: TRBV28
D gene: NA
CDR3 protein: CASRVGGSNEKLFF

V gene: TRBV14
D gene: TRBD2
CDR3 protein: CASSRLARGFTDTQYF

V gene: TRBV7-9
D gene: NA
CDR3 protein: CASSQGSYEQYF

V gene: TRBV5-4
D gene: NA
CDR3 protein: CASSLDVAMETQYF

V gene: TRBV15
D gene: NA
CDR3 protein: CATSRDRAPFSGNTIYF

V gene: TRBV5-1
D gene: TRBD1
CDR3 protein: CASSSRTGEAFF

V gene: TRBV6-1
D gene: NA
CDR3 protein: CASSELGGLNTEAFF

V gene: TRBV5-6
D gene: NA
CDR3 protein: CASSLDVNTNNEQFF

V gene: TRBV4-1
D gene: NA
CDR3 protein: CASSQVDSSALFNYGYTF

V gene: TRBV28
D gene: TRBD1
CDR3 protein: CASSSGGWGQFSYEQYF

V gene: TRBV7-6
D gene: NA
CDR3 protein: CASSYGQIVNEQFF

V gene: TRBV7-9
D gene: TRBD1
CDR3 protein: CASSLGDRGNTEAFF

V gene: TRBV30
D gene: TRBD1
CDR3 protein: CAWSLGDSHYTF

V gene: TRBV15
D gene: NA
CDR3 protein: CATGRGTDTQYF

V gene: TRBV7-9
D gene: TRBD2
CDR3 protein: CASSFLAGVYNEQFF